Shown below are 27 T cell receptor beta chains from a single sample sequenced in a study of response to subunit inactivated influenza vaccine. One entry per CDR3 protein results from TCRdb running MiXCR on the RT-PCR reads. The sample lists just over 300,000 distinct CDR3 sequences, around 22% occurring once. The specimen comprised PBMCs from blood, sampled about 20 months after vaccination. Receptor source: a man aged 50 to 69 who received an inactivated influenza vaccine.

This clonotype showed up just a few times. The chain combines TRBV6-1 with TRBJ2-5; D call uncertain. Trimming shortened V by 3 bases and J by 6 bases, and 11 bases separated the two germline ends. CDR1 is MNHNS and CDR2 is SASEGT in the germline V gene. The CDR3 has 13 residues. The CDR3 region is CASSEFPNKTQYF. CDR3 DNA sequence: TGTGCCAGCAGTGAGTTCCCGAACAAGACCCAGTACTTC.

This clonotype was found many times. The V and J genes are TRBV6-2 or TRBV6-3 and TRBJ2-1; D is unclear. The CDR3 spans 14 residues. V was pared by 7 bases and J by 0 bases, with 10 bases between. Per the germline V gene, CDR1 is MNHEY and CDR2 is SVGEGT. The CDR3 reads CASKTLSSYNEQFF. The DNA for the CDR3 is TGTGCCAGCAAGACCCTGAGCTCCTACAATGAGCAGTTCTTC.

This clonotype was seen many times. This chain links TRBV27 with TRBJ1-1; D may be TRBD1 (5 bases). Germline CDR1 and CDR2: MNHEY and SMNVEV (reference sequence). Trimming cost V 1 base and J 6 bases, with 12 bases left between them. The CDR3 extends over 14 amino acids. The CDR3 here is CASSLFAQGAEAFF. The CDR3 region has the DNA TGTGCCAGCAGTTTATTTGCGCAGGGAGCTGAAGCTTTCTTT.

The V call is TRBV6-1, the J call TRBJ1-5; D remains ambiguous. Trimming shortened V by 2 bases and J by 5 bases, and 10 bases separated the two germline ends. This CDR3 has 14 residues. CDR1 is MNHNS and CDR2 is SASEGT in the germline V gene. The CDR3 loop is CASSESPRYQPQHF. In DNA form, the CDR3 reads TGTGCCAGCAGTGAATCTCCTCGGTATCAGCCCCAGCATTTT.

The sample holds a few counts of this clonotype. This chain links TRBV20-1 with TRBJ1-1, with 8 bases aligning to TRBD1. Germline V gene sequence: CDR1 DFQATT, CDR2 SNEGSKA (reference sequence). V dropped 2 bases and J dropped 3; count of bases not matched to a gene: 8. The CDR3 totals 15 residues. The CDR3 loop is CSARQGANRDTEAFF. The CDR3 bases are TGCAGTGCTAGACAGGGGGCCAACCGGGACACTGAAGCTTTCTTT.

This clonotype was detected only a few times. The J gene is TRBJ1-3, the V gene TRBV5-5, with 8 bases matching TRBD1. CDR1 and CDR2 (germline): SGHKS, YYEKEE (reference sequence). Germline trimming cut 4 bases from V and 5 bases from J; bases unmatched to any gene: 11. This CDR3 is built from 16 residues. The CDR3 protein is CASSLTLDRERNTIYF. The CDR3 nucleotides are TGTGCCAGCAGCCTCACCCTGGACAGGGAGCGAAACACCATATATTTT.

This clonotype turned up a few times. This rearrangement joins TRBV20-1 to TRBJ1-5; D call uncertain. Trimming removed 3 bases at V and 3 bases at J, with 6 bases between. This CDR3 has 12 residues. Germline V gene lookup returns CDR1 DFQATT and CDR2 SNEGSKA (reference sequence). CDR3 nucleotide sequence: TGCAGTGCTAGGCAGAACAATCAGCCCCAGCATTTT. Translated: CSARQNNQPQHF.

This clonotype was counted only a few times. The rearrangement joins TRBV28 to TRBJ2-6; D uncertain. Trimming took off 3 bases at V and 1 base at J, with 7 bases between the two ends. Germline values: CDR1 MDHEN, CDR2 SYDVKM. The CDR3 has 15 amino acids. For the CDR3, the DNA is TGTGCCAGCAGTTTTGTGTTATCTGGGGCCAACGTCCTGACTTTC. It specifies CASSFVLSGANVLTF.

The chain links TRBV4-3 to TRBJ1-6, with D possibly matching TRBD1 (5 bases). The CDR3 totals 13 residues. Germline loops: CDR1 LGHNA, CDR2 YSLEER. Deletions cut 4 bases from V and 9 bases from J, with 10 bases between. CDR3 protein: CASSPSQGSPLHF. Here the CDR3 DNA reads TGCGCCAGCAGCCCTTCCCAGGGTTCACCCCTCCACTTT.

The chain couples TRBV6-2 or TRBV6-3 to TRBJ2-1; 9 nucleotides agree with TRBD2. Germline CDR1 MNHEY, CDR2 SVGEGT. Unmatched junction bases numbered 12, after V lost 6 bases and J lost 9 bases. The CDR3 has 15 amino acids. Here the CDR3 reads CASRGISGRRGEQFF. The CDR3 coding sequence is TGTGCCAGCAGGGGGATTAGCGGGAGACGGGGTGAGCAGTTCTTC.

The gene calls are TRBV7-9 and TRBJ2-3; D might be TRBD2 (5 bases). Looked up from germline, CDR1 is SEHNR and CDR2 is FQNEAQ (reference sequence). This CDR3 spans 15 amino acids. Trimming removed 5 bases from V and 2 bases from J, with 14 bases in between. CDR3: CASSPGGYITDTQYF. The CDR3 DNA is TGTGCCAGCAGCCCAGGCGGGTACATCACAGATACGCAGTATTTT.

The V gene is TRBV5-1, the J gene TRBJ2-2, with 9 bases that match TRBD1. V lost 5 bases to trimming and J lost 9 bases; unmatched junction nucleotides: 14. This CDR3 region has 16 residues. The V gene's germline CDR1 is SGHRS and CDR2 YFSETQ. The CDR3 coding sequence is TGCGCCAGCAGACCTCCGGGACAGGGAATTTACAGGGAGCTGTTTTTT. Its protein product is CASRPPGQGIYRELFF.

This clonotype was counted a few times. This rearrangement joins TRBV7-2 to TRBJ2-5; 8 bases are shared with TRBD2. In germline, CDR1 is SGHTA, CDR2 FQGNSA. Trimming took 1 base from V and 5 from J; bases not matched to a gene: 9. The CDR3 sequence is 16 residues long. For the CDR3, the DNA is TGTGCCAGCAGCTTAGGTGCGGGGGGCGCGGGCGAGACCCAGTACTTC. This codes for CASSLGAGGAGETQYF.

This clonotype was counted between two and nine times. The chain recombines TRBV5-6 with TRBJ1-2; no clear D gene. This CDR3 contains 14 residues. Per the germline V gene, CDR1 is SGHDT and CDR2 is YYEEEE. V lost 1 base to trimming and J lost 4 bases, with 11 bases between them. CDR3 in amino acids: CASSLSGLPYGYTF. CDR3 bases: TGTGCCAGCAGCTTGTCGGGTCTTCCCTATGGCTACACCTTC.

This clonotype was counted between two and nine times. V and J are TRBV20-1 and TRBJ1-5, with D maybe TRBD1 (6 bases). The CDR3 extends over 17 amino acids. V was clipped by 4 bases and J by 2 bases, with 21 bases between them. CDR1 is DFQATT and CDR2 is SNEGSKA in the germline V gene (reference sequence). CDR3: CSATQGRLLRGNQPQHF. For the CDR3, the DNA is TGCAGTGCTACCCAGGGGCGGCTCCTCAGGGGCAATCAGCCCCAGCATTTT.

V usage is TRBV18 and J usage is TRBJ2-4, with 7 bases matching TRBD1. CDR1 KGHSH and CDR2 LQKENI come from the germline V gene. The CDR3 runs 15 residues. Germline trimming cut 2 bases from V and 13 bases from J; bases unmatched to any gene: 14. The CDR3 is CASSPGGQGGLSQYF. The CDR3 coding sequence is TGTGCCAGCTCACCAGGCGGACAAGGGGGCCTAAGCCAGTACTTC.

V and J are TRBV15 and TRBJ2-7; the match to TRBD1 covers 11 bases. The V and J ends lost 2 bases and 4 bases, in that order; junction bases with no gene match: 4. This CDR3 contains 15 residues. Per germline, CDR1 LNHNV and CDR2 YYDKDF (reference sequence). The CDR3: CATSRTDRGRYEQYF. In DNA, the CDR3 is TGTGCCACCAGCAGAACGGACAGGGGGCGTTACGAGCAGTACTTC.

This clonotype was recorded many times. The rearrangement links TRBV5-5 to TRBJ1-2, with D possibly being TRBD1 (5 bases). Trimming took off 6 bases at V and 0 bases at J, with 12 bases between the two ends. The CDR3 totals 14 residues. Germline loops: CDR1 SGHKS, CDR2 YYEKEE (reference sequence). CDR3 region: CASTRTNANYGYTF. DNA for the CDR3: TGTGCCAGCACCAGGACAAACGCTAACTATGGCTACACCTTC.

The chain uses TRBV5-1 and TRBJ2-3, with 9 positions matching TRBD1. The V gene's germline CDR1 is SGHRS and CDR2 YFSETQ. The trim removed 4 bases at V and 5 bases at J, leaving 5 bases unmatched. The CDR3 runs 14 residues. The CDR3: CASSTGQGQDTQYF. Written as DNA, the CDR3 is TGCGCCAGCAGCACCGGACAGGGGCAAGATACGCAGTATTTT.

V is TRBV28 and J is TRBJ2-7; 9 bases line up with TRBD1. Germline assignment: CDR1 MDHEN and CDR2 SYDVKM. V lost 6 bases, J lost 5 bases, and 5 bases stayed unmatched. The CDR3 length is 13 residues. CDR3 sequence (DNA): TGTGCCAGCAGCGGGACAGGGAAGAACGAGCAGTACTTC. This sequence encodes CASSGTGKNEQYF.

This clonotype was seen just once. The V call is TRBV6-6, the J call TRBJ2-3; D uncertain. The V end was cut by 5 bases, the J end by 4 bases, with 7 bases between. Germline V gene lookup returns CDR1 MNHNY and CDR2 SVGAGI (reference sequence). This CDR3 region has 12 residues. CDR3 protein: CASSGFADTQYF. The CDR3 DNA follows: TGTGCCAGCAGTGGGTTCGCAGATACGCAGTATTTT.

The J gene is TRBJ2-3, the V gene TRBV6-5; D is perhaps TRBD2 (5 bases). The CDR3 extends over 15 amino acids. Looked up from germline, CDR1 is MNHEY and CDR2 is SVGAGI. V was clipped by 2 bases and J by 1 base, with 10 bases between them. In DNA form, the CDR3 reads TGTGCCAGCAGTTACGGGGAGTACCGCACAGATACGCAGTATTTT. Translating it yields CASSYGEYRTDTQYF.

V gene TRBV14 combines with J gene TRBJ2-3; D may correspond to TRBD1 or TRBD2 (5 bases each). Trimming pared 2 bases from V and 6 bases from J, leaving 9 bases between. There are 13 residues in the CDR3. The germline V gene encodes CDR1 SGHDN and CDR2 FVKESK. The CDR3 here is CASSQFEGDTQYF. The DNA for the CDR3 is TGTGCCAGCAGCCAATTCGAGGGGGATACGCAGTATTTT.

This clonotype was seen more than once but under ten times. V and J are TRBV14 and TRBJ2-5; no reliable D call. Trimming left V 0 bases short and J 7 bases short, with 18 bases between. CDR3 length: 16 residues. CDR1 and CDR2 from the germline V gene are SGHDN and FVKESK. The CDR3 sequence: CASSQDDAIHWGTQYF. DNA of the CDR3: TGTGCCAGCAGCCAAGATGACGCAATTCATTGGGGGACCCAGTACTTC.

The J gene is TRBJ1-1, the V gene TRBV12-3 or TRBV12-4, with D hard to call. The V end was cut by 3 bases, the J end by 6 bases, with 8 bases between. This CDR3 has 12 residues. The CDR3 region has the DNA TGTGCCAGCAGTTTTGGGTCCGCTGAAGCTTTCTTT. This gives the protein CASSFGSAEAFF.

J is TRBJ2-4 and V is TRBV7-2; D gene unclear. Trimming stripped 4 bases from V and 5 bases from J, with 9 bases between. The CDR3 extends over 13 amino acids. The germline CDR1 and CDR2 sequences are SGHTA and FQGNSA. The CDR3, as DNA: TGTGCCAGCAGCTCTCCTGCTCAAAACATTCAGTACTTC. The encoded protein is CASSSPAQNIQYF.

This clonotype occurred a few times. This rearrangement joins TRBV5-4 to TRBJ2-5; 11 bases map to TRBD1. With 4 bases clipped from V and 5 bases from J, the junction kept 7 bases outside the gene matches. CDR1 is SGHNT, CDR2 YYREEE, per germline (reference sequence). This CDR3 contains 15 residues. In nucleotides, the CDR3 is TGTGCCAGCAGCCCTGGACAGGGGGCCCAGGAGACCCAGTACTTC. Its protein is CASSPGQGAQETQYF.